Listed below are T cell receptor beta chains from one sample, sequenced in a study of T cell repertoires in cytomegalovirus infection. These receptors are not linked to any known antigen. TCRdb re-derived calls from the reads in MiXCR, one entry per CDR3 protein. The repertoire holds about 900,000 distinct CDR3 sequences, about a third seen once, with 11% to 15% in the top ten. Sequences were derived from cultured CD8+ T cells from PBMCs, sampled from culture after CMV antigen stimulation. These TCRs come from a human donor in good health (CMV status not recorded). Some clones in this sample may be carry-over from other donors' samples. CDR3s include the opening cysteine and the closing phenylalanine or tryptophan. The order of the fields is V gene, D gene, J gene, CDR3 length, clone size, CDR3 protein, CDR3 DNA. D genes are given only for firm matches. Clone sizes are given selectively: once, few, many, or a class where the clone is expanded.

>TRBV12-3/TRBV12-4|NA|TRBJ2-2|11|NA
CASPLNGELFF
TGTGCCAGCCCCCTCAACGGGGAGCTGTTTTTT
>TRBV5-8|NA|TRBJ2-2|16|NA
CASSFWGTSNTGELFF
TGTGCCAGCAGCTTTTGGGGGACCTCGAACACCGGGGAGCTGTTTTTT
>TRBV4-1|NA|TRBJ1-1|14|few
CASSQDGVGTEAFF
TGCGCCAGCAGCCAAGATGGGGTGGGCACTGAAGCTTTCTTT
>TRBV12-3/TRBV12-4|TRBD1|TRBJ2-7|14|NA
CASSLGVRGYEQYF
TGTGCCAGCAGTTTGGGGGTCAGGGGGTACGAGCAGTACTTC
>TRBV27|NA|TRBJ2-5|13|NA
CASSPGPVQTQYF
TGTGCCAGCAGTCCGGGCCCCGTCCAGACCCAGTACTTC
>TRBV6-2/TRBV6-3|NA|TRBJ1-5|14|few
CASSYVRNNQPQHF
TGTGCCAGCAGTTATGTAAGGAACAATCAGCCCCAGCATTTT
>TRBV6-6|NA|TRBJ2-1|16|few
CASSLSPVLGGNEQFF
TGTGCCAGCAGTCTCTCCCCGGTCCTAGGGGGCAATGAGCAGTTCTTC
>TRBV13|NA|TRBJ2-1|13|NA
CASSIGRGRLPFF
TGTGCCAGCAGCATCGGGCGGGGCAGACTGCCGTTCTTC
>TRBV13|TRBD2|TRBJ2-5|17|once
CASSSGASGGYQETQYF
TGTGCCAGCAGCTCCGGTGCTAGCGGGGGCTACCAAGAGACCCAGTACTTC
>TRBV15|TRBD1|TRBJ1-3|14|NA
CATTDRDSGNTIYF
TGTGCCACTACAGACAGGGACTCTGGAAACACCATATATTTT
>TRBV11-2|NA|TRBJ2-4|18|few
CASSSTGGTPNVRVIQYF
TGTGCCAGCAGCTCCACAGGAGGGACTCCGAACGTCCGGGTCATTCAGTACTTC
>TRBV20-1|NA|TRBJ2-5|13|few
CSAPPGLQETQYF
TGCAGTGCTCCCCCGGGCCTCCAAGAGACCCAGTACTTC
>TRBV7-6|NA|TRBJ1-1|13|few
CASSLVGGFEAFF
TGTGCCAGCAGCTTAGTCGGAGGTTTCGAAGCTTTCTTT
>TRBV2|NA|TRBJ1-6|13|NA
CASSEVANSPLHF
TGTGCCAGCAGTGAAGTGGCCAATTCACCCCTCCACTTT
>TRBV12-5|TRBD1|TRBJ2-1|17|NA
CSSGFGSEGDRGTEQFF
TGTTCTAGTGGTTTTGGAAGTGAGGGGGACAGGGGCACTGAGCAGTTCTTC
>TRBV12-3/TRBV12-4|NA|TRBJ1-2|14|few
CASSLTVANYGYTF
TGTGCCAGCAGTTTGACGGTAGCTAACTATGGCTACACCTTC
>TRBV29-1|NA|TRBJ1-1|12|few
CSVEGPRGEAFF
TGCAGCGTTGAAGGCCCCCGTGGGGAAGCTTTCTTT
>TRBV7-2|TRBD1|TRBJ2-4|18|many
CASSLAQAGGQAKNIQYF
TGTGCCAGCAGCTTAGCGCAGGCAGGGGGCCAAGCCAAAAACATTCAGTACTTC
>TRBV4-1|TRBD1|TRBJ2-7|15|NA
CASSQGGQGTYEQYF
TGCGCCAGCAGCCAAGGGGGACAGGGCACCTACGAGCAGTACTTC
>TRBV4-1|NA|TRBJ1-1|15|NA
CASSFIGARDTEAFF
TGCGCCAGCAGTTTCATTGGAGCCCGGGACACTGAAGCTTTCTTT
>TRBV12-3/TRBV12-4|NA|TRBJ2-1|15|NA
CASSPVGGGSNEQFF
TGTGCCAGCAGTCCCGTAGGGGGGGGGTCCAATGAGCAGTTCTTC
>TRBV6-1|NA|TRBJ2-3|17|NA
CASSEPRTRTRSDTQYF
TGTGCCAGCAGTGAGCCCAGGACCCGGACTCGTTCAGATACGCAGTATTTT
>TRBV14|TRBD1|TRBJ2-5|14|NA
CASSLTGDSSIGGF
TGTGCCAGCAGTCTCACAGGGGATTCATCCATCGGTGGCTTC
>TRBV19|NA|TRBJ1-5|15|NA
CASSISGGYNQPQHF
TGTGCCAGTAGTATTTCCGGGGGCTACAATCAGCCCCAGCATTTT
>TRBV6-1|TRBD1|TRBJ1-4|15|NA
CASSPGQGANEKLFF
TGTGCCAGCAGTCCCGGACAGGGGGCAAATGAAAAACTGTTTTTT
>TRBV24-1|NA|TRBJ2-1|16|NA
CATSDSLGGPYNEQFF
TGTGCCACCAGTGATTCTTTGGGGGGGCCCTACAATGAGCAGTTCTTC